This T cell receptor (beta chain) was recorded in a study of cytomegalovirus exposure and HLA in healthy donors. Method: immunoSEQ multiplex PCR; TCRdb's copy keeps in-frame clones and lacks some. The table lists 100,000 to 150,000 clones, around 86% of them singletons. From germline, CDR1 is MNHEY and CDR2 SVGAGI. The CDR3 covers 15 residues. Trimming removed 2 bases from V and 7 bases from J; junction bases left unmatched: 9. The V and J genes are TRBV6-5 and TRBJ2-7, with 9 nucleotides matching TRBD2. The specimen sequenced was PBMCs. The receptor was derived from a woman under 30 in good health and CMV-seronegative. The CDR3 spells CASSYRLAGTDEQYF. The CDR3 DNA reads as TGTGCCAGCAGTTACCGCCTAGCGGGAACGGATGAGCAGTACTTC.